A selection of T cell receptor beta chains follows, all from one sample in a study of control samples from healthy donors and cancer patients. Data came from immunoSEQ multiplex PCR; TCRdb stores just in-frame clones and leaves some out. The sample has fewer than 120,000 clones; more than 75% are singletons. Sequenced material: PBMCs. Source of these receptors: a woman aged 55-75 years with lung cancer. CDR3s include the opening cysteine and the closing phenylalanine or tryptophan. Fields, in order: J gene, CDR3 length, D gene, V gene, clone size, CDR3 protein, CDR3 DNA. D genes are given only for firm matches. Rows may omit the clone size; those that give it use once, few, many or a size class.

j_call: TRBJ2-1; cdr3_length: 15; d_call: TRBD2; v_call: TRBV19; clone_size: few; cdr3_aa: CASSIGTSEYNEQFF; cdr3_nt: TGTGCCAGTAGTATAGGGACTAGCGAGTACAATGAGCAGTTCTTC
j_call: TRBJ2-2; cdr3_length: 16; d_call: TRBD2; v_call: TRBV18; clone_size: .; cdr3_aa: CASSPPTSRDTGELFF; cdr3_nt: TGTGCCAGCTCACCACCGACTAGCAGAGATACCGGGGAGCTGTTTTTT
j_call: TRBJ2-7; cdr3_length: 12; d_call: .; v_call: TRBV5-1; clone_size: .; cdr3_aa: CASSGGYYEQYF; cdr3_nt: TGCGCCAGCAGCGGGGGCTACTACGAGCAGTACTTC
j_call: TRBJ2-3; cdr3_length: 15; d_call: TRBD2; v_call: TRBV5-1; clone_size: .; cdr3_aa: CASSWGLAGADTQYF; cdr3_nt: TGCGCCAGCAGCTGGGGACTAGCGGGAGCTGATACGCAGTATTTT
j_call: TRBJ2-1; cdr3_length: 11; d_call: .; v_call: TRBV3-1/TRBV3-2; clone_size: .; cdr3_aa: CASSQVGEQFF; cdr3_nt: TGTGCCAGCAGCCAAGTTGGTGAGCAGTTCTTC
j_call: TRBJ1-1; cdr3_length: 14; d_call: TRBD1; v_call: TRBV7-9; clone_size: .; cdr3_aa: CASSGQTGAAEAFF; cdr3_nt: TGTGCCAGCAGCGGGCAGACAGGGGCCGCTGAAGCTTTCTTT
j_call: TRBJ2-1; cdr3_length: 15; d_call: .; v_call: TRBV19; clone_size: .; cdr3_aa: CASSMQARLQNEQFF; cdr3_nt: TGTGCCAGTAGTATGCAGGCCCGGCTCCAGAATGAGCAGTTCTTC
j_call: TRBJ2-3; cdr3_length: 13; d_call: .; v_call: TRBV18; clone_size: once; cdr3_aa: CASSPSSTDTQYF; cdr3_nt: TGTGCCAGCTCACCGTCTAGCACAGATACGCAGTATTTT
j_call: TRBJ1-3; cdr3_length: 14; d_call: TRBD1; v_call: TRBV18; clone_size: .; cdr3_aa: CASSPGTGENTIYF; cdr3_nt: TGTGCCAGCTCACCGGGGACAGGGGAAAACACCATATATTTT
j_call: TRBJ2-1; cdr3_length: 17; d_call: TRBD1; v_call: TRBV4-1; clone_size: .; cdr3_aa: CASSPPRGRSYYNEQFF; cdr3_nt: TGCGCCAGCAGCCCCCCGAGGGGGCGGAGCTACTACAATGAGCAGTTCTTC
j_call: TRBJ2-7; cdr3_length: 13; d_call: .; v_call: TRBV10-3; clone_size: .; cdr3_aa: CAISVTGLYEQYF; cdr3_nt: TGTGCCATCAGTGTCACAGGTTTGTACGAGCAGTACTTC
j_call: TRBJ2-1; cdr3_length: 15; d_call: TRBD2; v_call: TRBV3-1/TRBV3-2; clone_size: .; cdr3_aa: CASSFSGSSYNEQFF; cdr3_nt: TGTGCCAGCAGTTTCAGCGGGAGCTCCTACAATGAGCAGTTCTTC
j_call: TRBJ2-7; cdr3_length: 18; d_call: .; v_call: TRBV18; clone_size: .; cdr3_aa: CASSPPGPGNPSLYEQYF; cdr3_nt: TGTGCCAGCTCACCACCGGGACCGGGAAACCCATCCCTATACGAGCAGTACTTC
j_call: TRBJ2-1; cdr3_length: 15; d_call: TRBD2; v_call: TRBV19; clone_size: .; cdr3_aa: CASRGTSDWYNEQFF; cdr3_nt: TGTGCCAGTAGGGGCACTAGCGATTGGTACAATGAGCAGTTCTTC
j_call: TRBJ1-1; cdr3_length: 14; d_call: .; v_call: TRBV6-5; clone_size: .; cdr3_aa: CASSYGAANTEAFF; cdr3_nt: TGTGCCAGCAGTTATGGGGCAGCGAACACTGAAGCTTTCTTT
j_call: TRBJ1-5; cdr3_length: 15; d_call: .; v_call: TRBV2; clone_size: .; cdr3_aa: CASSERSASTTPQHF; cdr3_nt: TGTGCCAGCAGTGAGAGGTCGGCAAGTACGACGCCCCAGCATTTT
j_call: TRBJ1-5; cdr3_length: 15; d_call: .; v_call: TRBV19; clone_size: .; cdr3_aa: CASALGYYSNQPQHF; cdr3_nt: TGTGCCAGTGCGTTGGGGTATTATAGCAATCAGCCCCAGCATTTT
j_call: TRBJ1-2; cdr3_length: 15; d_call: TRBD1; v_call: TRBV3-1/TRBV3-2; clone_size: .; cdr3_aa: CASSQGGGQGTGYTF; cdr3_nt: TGTGCCAGCAGCCAAGGCGGGGGACAGGGGACTGGCTACACCTTC
j_call: TRBJ2-2; cdr3_length: 14; d_call: .; v_call: TRBV9; clone_size: .; cdr3_aa: CASSGQTIGGELFF; cdr3_nt: TGTGCCAGCAGCGGACAGACAATTGGCGGGGAGCTGTTTTTT
j_call: TRBJ2-7; cdr3_length: 14; d_call: TRBD2; v_call: TRBV6-2/TRBV6-3; clone_size: .; cdr3_aa: CASSSSGGDYEQYF; cdr3_nt: TGTGCCAGCAGTTCTAGCGGGGGGGACTACGAGCAGTACTTC
j_call: TRBJ1-1; cdr3_length: 13; d_call: .; v_call: TRBV5-6; clone_size: .; cdr3_aa: CASSYNPDGEAFF; cdr3_nt: TGTGCCAGCAGCTACAACCCCGATGGTGAAGCTTTCTTT
j_call: TRBJ2-1; cdr3_length: 12; d_call: .; v_call: TRBV19; clone_size: .; cdr3_aa: CASSQSYNEQFF; cdr3_nt: TGTGCCAGTAGCCAAAGCTACAATGAGCAGTTCTTC
j_call: TRBJ1-3; cdr3_length: 12; d_call: .; v_call: TRBV11-2; clone_size: once; cdr3_aa: CASSLSGNTIYF; cdr3_nt: TGTGCCAGCAGCTTATCTGGAAACACCATATATTTT
j_call: TRBJ1-3; cdr3_length: 16; d_call: .; v_call: TRBV3-1/TRBV3-2; clone_size: .; cdr3_aa: CASSQGFPGTGNTIYF; cdr3_nt: TGTGCCAGCAGCCAAGGGTTTCCGGGAACAGGAAACACCATATATTTT
j_call: TRBJ2-3; cdr3_length: 14; d_call: .; v_call: TRBV10-3; clone_size: .; cdr3_aa: CAISPGGGTDTQYF; cdr3_nt: TGTGCCATCAGTCCAGGGGGGGGAACAGATACGCAGTATTTT
j_call: TRBJ2-5; cdr3_length: 15; d_call: .; v_call: TRBV6-4; clone_size: .; cdr3_aa: CASSVDSGSWETQYF; cdr3_nt: TGTGCCAGCAGTGTTGATAGCGGTAGCTGGGAGACCCAGTACTTC
j_call: TRBJ2-3; cdr3_length: 16; d_call: .; v_call: TRBV4-3; clone_size: once; cdr3_aa: CASSQDWGGSTDTQYF; cdr3_nt: TGCGCCAGCAGCCAAGATTGGGGAGGAAGCACAGATACGCAGTATTTT
j_call: TRBJ2-7; cdr3_length: 14; d_call: TRBD1; v_call: TRBV5-1; clone_size: .; cdr3_aa: CASSLAGGSYEQYF; cdr3_nt: TGCGCCAGCAGCTTGGCAGGGGGCTCCTACGAGCAGTACTTC
j_call: TRBJ1-1; cdr3_length: 14; d_call: .; v_call: TRBV28; clone_size: .; cdr3_aa: CASSIRTPTTEAFF; cdr3_nt: TGTGCCAGCAGTATACGAACACCTACCACTGAAGCTTTCTTT
j_call: TRBJ1-2; cdr3_length: 14; d_call: TRBD1; v_call: TRBV7-2; clone_size: .; cdr3_aa: CASSPDRVGGGYTF; cdr3_nt: TGTGCCAGCAGCCCAGACAGGGTAGGAGGTGGCTACACCTTC
j_call: TRBJ2-3; cdr3_length: 15; d_call: TRBD1; v_call: TRBV6-6; clone_size: few; cdr3_aa: CASSTTEGATDTQYF; cdr3_nt: TGTGCCAGCAGCACGACAGAGGGGGCTACAGATACGCAGTATTTT
j_call: TRBJ1-1; cdr3_length: 14; d_call: .; v_call: TRBV6-6; clone_size: .; cdr3_aa: CASSSDLSALVAFF; cdr3_nt: TGTGCCAGCAGTTCGGACTTATCGGCTCTCGTGGCTTTCTTT
j_call: TRBJ2-1; cdr3_length: 13; d_call: .; v_call: TRBV5-8; clone_size: .; cdr3_aa: CASSLGGSEEQFF; cdr3_nt: TGTGCCAGCAGCTTGGGTGGGTCTGAGGAGCAGTTCTTC
j_call: TRBJ1-2; cdr3_length: 13; d_call: .; v_call: TRBV9; clone_size: .; cdr3_aa: CASSVEGHRGYTF; cdr3_nt: TGTGCCAGCAGCGTAGAGGGACATCGTGGCTACACCTTC
j_call: TRBJ2-2; cdr3_length: 14; d_call: .; v_call: TRBV7-3; clone_size: .; cdr3_aa: CASSLTSATGELFF; cdr3_nt: TGTGCCAGCAGCTTAACCTCCGCCACCGGGGAGCTGTTTTTT
j_call: TRBJ2-6; cdr3_length: 15; d_call: .; v_call: TRBV28; clone_size: once; cdr3_aa: CAAGDPLSGANVLTF; cdr3_nt: TGTGCCGCAGGGGACCCCCTCTCTGGGGCCAACGTCCTGACTTTC
j_call: TRBJ1-2; cdr3_length: 13; d_call: TRBD1; v_call: TRBV19; clone_size: .; cdr3_aa: CASSVQGAYGYTF; cdr3_nt: TGTGCCAGTAGTGTGCAGGGGGCCTATGGCTACACCTTC
j_call: TRBJ2-1; cdr3_length: 12; d_call: .; v_call: TRBV18; clone_size: .; cdr3_aa: CASSPTDNEQFF; cdr3_nt: TGTGCCAGCTCACCGACAGACAATGAGCAGTTCTTC